These T cell receptor beta chains were read from a single sample in a study of control samples from healthy donors and cancer patients. Sequencing used immunoSEQ multiplex PCR; TCRdb keeps in-frame clones, though not all of them. The data show fewer than 100,000 clones, roughly four fifths seen once. The sequencing sample was made of blood. These receptors came from a woman in her sixties in good health. The CDR3 runs from the conserved cysteine through the conserved F or W. The order of the fields is clone size, J gene, V gene, D gene, CDR3 protein, CDR3 DNA. D genes are given only for firm matches. Where a row states a size, it is once, few, many or the class of an expanded clone; other rows omit it.

-,TRBJ1-2,TRBV5-1,-,CASSGGTLYGYTF,TGCGCCAGCAGCGGCGGGACCCTCTATGGCTACACCTTC
-,TRBJ2-7,TRBV7-9,TRBD2,CASSSPLAGGYEQYF,TGTGCCAGCAGCTCCCCGCTCGCGGGAGGTTACGAGCAGTACTTC
-,TRBJ1-5,TRBV19,-,CASSREGQPQHF,TGTGCCAGTAGCAGGGAGGGACAGCCCCAGCATTTT
-,TRBJ2-2,TRBV27,-,CASSLYGGMTGELFF,TGTGCCAGCAGTTTGTACGGCGGGATGACCGGGGAGCTGTTTTTT
-,TRBJ2-1,TRBV10-1,-,CASSRGLRGNEQFF,TGCGCCAGCAGTCGGGGACTGAGGGGCAATGAGCAGTTCTTC
-,TRBJ1-4,TRBV6-5,-,CASSLTGTNEKLFF,TGTGCCAGCAGCCTAACAGGGACTAATGAAAAACTGTTTTTT
-,TRBJ1-5,TRBV19,TRBD1,CASSGRGGVYSNQPQHF,TGTGCCAGTAGTGGCAGGGGGGGGGTATATAGCAATCAGCCCCAGCATTTT
few,TRBJ1-3,TRBV7-9,-,CASRGGPGNTIYF,TGTGCCAGCAGGGGGGGACCTGGAAACACCATATATTTT
-,TRBJ1-4,TRBV10-3,TRBD1,CAISRDRDEKLFF,TGTGCCATCAGCCGGGACAGGGATGAAAAACTGTTTTTT
-,TRBJ2-3,TRBV3-1/TRBV3-2,TRBD2,CASSHPTSGGLRADTQYF,TGTGCCAGCAGCCACCCGACTAGCGGGGGGCTGAGGGCAGATACGCAGTATTTT
few,TRBJ1-3,TRBV5-5,-,CASSLIWGIGNTIYF,TGTGCCAGCAGCTTGATTTGGGGAATAGGAAACACCATATATTTT
-,TRBJ2-1,TRBV3-1/TRBV3-2,TRBD1,CASSQPRDRGYNEQFF,TGTGCCAGCAGCCAACCGCGGGACAGGGGGTACAATGAGCAGTTCTTC
-,TRBJ2-4,TRBV19,-,CASSIRAPVVPNIQYF,TGTGCCAGTAGTATAAGGGCCCCTGTGGTCCCAAACATTCAGTACTTC
-,TRBJ2-3,TRBV27,TRBD2,CASSLYLPGLAPTDTQYF,TGTGCCAGCAGTCTCTATCTTCCGGGACTAGCACCCACAGATACGCAGTATTTT
-,TRBJ2-7,TRBV6-2/TRBV6-3,-,CASSRARQYEQYF,TGTGCCAGCAGTAGGGCTAGGCAGTACGAGCAGTACTTC
-,TRBJ2-1,TRBV10-1,-,CASGGRNEQFF,TGCGCCAGCGGGGGACGGAATGAGCAGTTCTTC
few,TRBJ2-1,TRBV27,TRBD2,CASSLFGSSGSSYNEQFF,TGTGCCAGCAGTTTATTTGGGTCTAGCGGAAGCTCCTACAATGAGCAGTTCTTC
-,TRBJ1-1,TRBV10-3,TRBD1,CAISLMTGVAEAFF,TGTGCCATCAGTCTAATGACAGGGGTTGCTGAAGCTTTCTTT
-,TRBJ2-3,TRBV5-1,-,CASSFTDTQYF,TGCGCCAGCAGCTTCACAGATACGCAGTATTTT
-,TRBJ1-2,TRBV11-2,TRBD1,CASSSGQHYGYTF,TGTGCCAGCAGCTCGGGACAGCACTATGGCTACACCTTC
-,TRBJ1-1,TRBV3-1/TRBV3-2,-,CASSQASAPRNTEAFF,TGTGCCAGCAGCCAAGCTTCAGCTCCCCGGAACACTGAAGCTTTCTTT
-,TRBJ2-1,TRBV5-1,-,CASSRDNSEQFF,TGCGCCAGCAGCCGGGACAATTCTGAGCAGTTCTTC
-,TRBJ1-4,TRBV28,-,CASSSIRQTTNEKLFF,TGTGCCAGCAGTTCTATCAGACAGACAACTAATGAAAAACTGTTTTTT
-,TRBJ2-4,TRBV11-2,-,CASSLDRVSVNIQYF,TGTGCCAGCAGCTTAGACAGGGTCAGCGTAAACATTCAGTACTTC
-,TRBJ2-3,TRBV11-3,-,CASSLGGPGSTDTQYF,TGTGCCAGCAGCTTAGGGGGGCCAGGCTCCACAGATACGCAGTATTTT
-,TRBJ2-1,TRBV2,TRBD2,CASSQSAGRHNEQFF,TGTGCCAGCAGTCAATCAGCGGGGAGGCACAATGAGCAGTTCTTC
-,TRBJ2-3,TRBV4-2,-,CASSQDHFGTGTDTQYF,TGTGCCAGCAGCCAAGATCATTTCGGGACCGGCACAGATACGCAGTATTTT
-,TRBJ1-5,TRBV28,-,CASSLGQGYQPQHF,TGTGCCAGCAGCCTCGGGCAGGGCTATCAGCCCCAGCATTTT
-,TRBJ1-6,TRBV6-6,TRBD1,CASSYSGQGNSPLHF,TGTGCCAGCAGTTACTCAGGACAGGGGAATTCACCCCTCCACTTT
-,TRBJ1-6,TRBV28,-,CASSRGGNRNSPLHF,TGTGCCAGCAGCCGAGGGGGTAACCGAAATTCACCCCTCCACTTT
-,TRBJ2-7,TRBV5-6,-,CASSKTVYEQYF,TGTGCCAGCAGCAAGACAGTATACGAGCAGTACTTC
-,TRBJ2-3,TRBV7-2,-,CASSKGGPGTDTQYF,TGTGCCAGCAGCAAGGGGGGACCTGGGACAGATACGCAGTATTTT
-,TRBJ2-3,TRBV7-9,-,CASSFIGTTDTQYF,TGTGCCAGCAGCTTTATCGGGACCACAGATACGCAGTATTTT
-,TRBJ2-2,TRBV4-1,-,CASSQDNQGRAGELFF,TGCGCCAGCAGCCAAGATAACCAGGGGCGGGCGGGGGAGCTGTTTTTT
once,TRBJ2-5,TRBV5-4,TRBD2,CASSSTKEAGGGETQYF,TGTGCCAGCAGCTCGACAAAAGAAGCGGGAGGTGGGGAGACCCAGTACTTC
-,TRBJ2-1,TRBV7-8,-,CASSLVRLANEQFF,TGTGCCAGCAGCTTAGTACGTCTTGCTAATGAGCAGTTCTTC
-,TRBJ1-6,TRBV6-1,TRBD1,CASSEIGQGSSPLHF,TGTGCCAGCAGTGAAATCGGACAGGGGAGTTCACCCCTCCACTTT
-,TRBJ2-7,TRBV5-1,TRBD2,CASSLGISSGGYEQYF,TGCGCCAGCAGCTTGGGTATTTCTAGCGGGGGCTACGAGCAGTACTTC
once,TRBJ2-1,TRBV5-1,-,CASSAGAGSEQFF,TGCGCCAGCAGCGCGGGGGCAGGATCTGAGCAGTTCTTC
-,TRBJ2-1,TRBV7-2,TRBD2,CASSANPGLANNEQFF,TGTGCCAGCAGCGCTAACCCCGGACTAGCCAACAATGAGCAGTTCTTC
-,TRBJ2-2,TRBV28,TRBD2,CASRPHSGTSGLTGELFF,TGTGCCAGCAGACCACACTCAGGGACTAGCGGTCTCACCGGGGAGCTGTTTTTT
-,TRBJ2-1,TRBV23-1,-,CASSHWAAPPGAEQFF,TGCGCCAGCAGTCACTGGGCGGCGCCCCCGGGAGCTGAGCAGTTCTTC
few,TRBJ2-2,TRBV7-9,-,CASSLSNTGELFF,TGTGCCAGCAGCCTCAGTAACACCGGGGAGCTGTTTTTT
-,TRBJ1-3,TRBV14,-,CASSRGGPGSGNTIYF,TGTGCCAGCAGCCGAGGCGGGCCGGGCTCTGGAAACACCATATATTTT